This T cell receptor (beta chain) is from a study of control samples from healthy donors and cancer patients. Profiling relied on immunoSEQ multiplex PCR, and the TCRdb table lists in-frame clones only, not all of them. The sample holds over 150,000 clones, about 92% seen once. The germline V and J ends were trimmed by 4 bases and 7 bases, with 21 bases remaining between them. In germline, CDR1 is SGDLS, CDR2 YYNGEE. The CDR3 sequence is 15 residues long. This clonotype originated in a man aged 25-40 years in good health. Sequencing input: blood. J is TRBJ2-7 and V is TRBV9; the D gene could be TRBD1 or TRBD2 (5 bases each). The CDR3 spells CASSSEGSGTFEQYF. The CDR3 nucleotides read TGTGCCAGCAGCAGCGAGGGCTCCGGGACCTTTGAGCAGTACTTC.